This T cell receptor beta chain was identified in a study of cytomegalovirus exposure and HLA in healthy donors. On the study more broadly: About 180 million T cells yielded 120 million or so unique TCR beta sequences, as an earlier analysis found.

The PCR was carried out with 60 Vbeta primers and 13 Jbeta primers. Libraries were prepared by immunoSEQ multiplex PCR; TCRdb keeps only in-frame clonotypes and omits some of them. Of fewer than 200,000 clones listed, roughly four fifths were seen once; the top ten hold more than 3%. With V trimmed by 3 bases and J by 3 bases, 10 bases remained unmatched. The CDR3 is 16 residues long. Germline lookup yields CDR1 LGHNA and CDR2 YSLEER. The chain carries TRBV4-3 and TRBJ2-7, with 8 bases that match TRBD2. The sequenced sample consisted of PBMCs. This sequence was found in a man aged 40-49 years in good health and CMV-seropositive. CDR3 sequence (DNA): TGCGCCAGCAGCCAGGCTAGGCTAGCGGGCAACTACGAGCAGTACTTC. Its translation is CASSQARLAGNYEQYF.